This T cell receptor beta chain was obtained from a study of radiotherapy plus CTLA-4 blockade in lung cancer. Across the study: Overall, roughly 17% of patients showed an objective response, while 31% attained disease control.

Repertoires were generated with immunoSEQ multiplex PCR, while TCRdb's copy carries only in-frame clones and drops some. The profile shows 60,000 to 70,000 clones, less than 80% of them singletons. The CDR3 length is 16 residues. Germline V gene lookup returns CDR1 SGHDT and CDR2 YYEEEE. Trimming cost V 4 bases and J 1 base; bases outside gene matches: 7. Study-wide points: Clones derived from tumor TCRs expanded in blood after radiotherapy plus ipilimumab. Among reported predictors of response, early blood T cell clone dynamics with interferon-beta performed best.

This clone was recorded once. Its specificity is unknown. Lung cancer patients with chemo-refractory metastatic non-small-cell disease were given focal radiation plus CTLA-4 blockade with ipilimumab. Material: peripheral blood, obtained from a patient treated with radiotherapy plus ipilimumab. The TCR originated in a human donor with non-small cell lung cancer who had a complete response to radiotherapy plus ipilimumab. This chain uses TRBV5-6 with TRBJ1-5; 8 nucleotides agree with TRBD1. CDR3 sequence: CASSLQGGRSNQPQHF. CDR3 nucleotides: TGTGCCAGCAGCCTACAGGGGGGGAGAAGCAATCAGCCCCAGCATTTT.